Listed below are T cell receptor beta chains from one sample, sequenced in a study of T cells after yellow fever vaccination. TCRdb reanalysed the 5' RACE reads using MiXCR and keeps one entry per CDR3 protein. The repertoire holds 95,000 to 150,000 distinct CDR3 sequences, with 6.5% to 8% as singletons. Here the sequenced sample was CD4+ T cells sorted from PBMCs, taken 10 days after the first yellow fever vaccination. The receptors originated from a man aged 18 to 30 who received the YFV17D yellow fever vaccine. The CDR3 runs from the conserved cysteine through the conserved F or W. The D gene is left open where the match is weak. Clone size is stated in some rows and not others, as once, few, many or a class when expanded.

DNA: TGTGCCAGCTCACCCATGTTCCAGGCGAACACTGAAGCTTTCTTT
CDR3: CASSPMFQANTEAFF
size: few
D: .
V: TRBV18
J: TRBJ1-1

DNA: TGTGCCAGCAGCTTAGACAGGAGTGGATTTGGAAACACCATATATTTT
CDR3: CASSLDRSGFGNTIYF
size: many
D: .
V: TRBV7-2
J: TRBJ1-3

DNA: TGCGCCAGCAGTCAATCTGATGGGGTGAGCTACGAGCAGTACTTC
CDR3: CASSQSDGVSYEQYF
size: .
D: .
V: TRBV23-1
J: TRBJ2-7

DNA: TGTGCCAGTAGTATAGATCGGGTGACCTTGAACACTGAAGCTTTCTTT
CDR3: CASSIDRVTLNTEAFF
size: many
D: .
V: TRBV19
J: TRBJ1-1

DNA: TGTGCCAGCTTGACAGTGGGAGAGACCCAGTACTTC
CDR3: CASLTVGETQYF
size: many
D: .
V: TRBV2
J: TRBJ2-5

DNA: TGTGCCAGCAGTTACCAGGGGCGGACTGAAGCTTTCTTT
CDR3: CASSYQGRTEAFF
size: few
D: .
V: TRBV6-5
J: TRBJ1-1

DNA: TGTGCCAGCAGTGATCGGACAGGGGGCAAGGCATGGGATGAGCAGTTCTTC
CDR3: CASSDRTGGKAWDEQFF
size: many
D: TRBD1
V: TRBV6-1
J: TRBJ2-1

DNA: TGTGCCAGCAGCTTAGTCGGTGGAGCCCAGTACTTC
CDR3: CASSLVGGAQYF
size: few
D: .
V: TRBV5-4
J: TRBJ2-5

DNA: TGCAGCGTTCCTCATGGTAGCAGCTCCTACAATGAGCAGTTCTTC
CDR3: CSVPHGSSSYNEQFF
size: many
D: .
V: TRBV29-1
J: TRBJ2-1

DNA: TGTGCCAGCAGCTTATTGCCAGCAACTAGCACAGATACGCAGTATTTT
CDR3: CASSLLPATSTDTQYF
size: many
D: .
V: TRBV7-2
J: TRBJ2-3

DNA: TGTGCCAGCAGCCTTAACAGGGTCGCCCAGCCCCAGCATTTT
CDR3: CASSLNRVAQPQHF
size: many
D: .
V: TRBV7-2
J: TRBJ1-5

DNA: TGTGCCAGCTCATTGACGGAGGGGACAGTCGAAGCTTTCTTT
CDR3: CASSLTEGTVEAFF
size: many
D: TRBD1
V: TRBV18
J: TRBJ1-1

DNA: TGTGCCAGCTCTCCACCAGGGAACCCTGAAGCTTTCTTT
CDR3: CASSPPGNPEAFF
size: many
D: .
V: TRBV18
J: TRBJ1-1

DNA: TGTGCCAGCAGTGACGAGGGGGGCGGAAGCTCCTACGAGCAGTACTTC
CDR3: CASSDEGGGSSYEQYF
size: many
D: .
V: TRBV6-1
J: TRBJ2-7

DNA: TGTGCCAGCAGCTTGGGGGCTGGGTCATCCACTAGCACAGATACGCAGTATTTT
CDR3: CASSLGAGSSTSTDTQYF
size: many
D: .
V: TRBV5-5
J: TRBJ2-3

DNA: TGCAGTGCTAGAGACCCAGCAAGGGGGCTGGATGAAGCTTTCTTT
CDR3: CSARDPARGLDEAFF
size: many
D: TRBD1
V: TRBV20-1
J: TRBJ1-1

DNA: TGTGCCAGCAGTGACGGGGGGGCTAGCACAGATACGCAGTATTTT
CDR3: CASSDGGASTDTQYF
size: many
D: .
V: TRBV6-4
J: TRBJ2-3

DNA: TGTGCCACCCACCAGCTCCCGGGACTACCAGAGACCCAGTACTTC
CDR3: CATHQLPGLPETQYF
size: .
D: TRBD2
V: TRBV6-1
J: TRBJ2-5

DNA: TGTGCCAGCAGCCCGATGAATGTCGGGGGGTCTACAGATACGCAGTATTTT
CDR3: CASSPMNVGGSTDTQYF
size: many
D: TRBD2
V: TRBV4-2
J: TRBJ2-3

DNA: TGTGCCAGTAGTATGCGGAGAGATACGCAGTATTTT
CDR3: CASSMRRDTQYF
size: .
D: .
V: TRBV19
J: TRBJ2-3

DNA: TGTGCCAGCAGAAACCCGGACAGGGATGAGCAGTTCTTC
CDR3: CASRNPDRDEQFF
size: many
D: TRBD1
V: TRBV6-5
J: TRBJ2-1

DNA: TGCAGTGCTCGACAGGACAGAGAAACTGAAGCTTTCTTT
CDR3: CSARQDRETEAFF
size: .
D: .
V: TRBV20-1
J: TRBJ1-1

DNA: TGCGCCAGCAGCTTGGTGGGCCAGTCCCAAGAGACCCAGTACTTC
CDR3: CASSLVGQSQETQYF
size: many
D: .
V: TRBV5-1
J: TRBJ2-5

DNA: TGTGCCAGCAGTTGGGAAGGGGGCTACGAGCAGTACTTC
CDR3: CASSWEGGYEQYF
size: many
D: .
V: TRBV12-3/TRBV12-4
J: TRBJ2-7

DNA: TGTGCCAGCAGTTTATTGCACGAGACCCAGTACTTC
CDR3: CASSLLHETQYF
size: many
D: .
V: TRBV28
J: TRBJ2-5

DNA: TGTGCCAGCAGTGATAACACTGAAGCTTTCTTT
CDR3: CASSDNTEAFF
size: many
D: .
V: TRBV6-2/TRBV6-3
J: TRBJ1-1

DNA: TGCGCCAGCAGCTTGGGGTCTTTAAGGGAGACCCAGTACTTC
CDR3: CASSLGSLRETQYF
size: few
D: .
V: TRBV5-1
J: TRBJ2-5

DNA: TGTGCCAGCAGAGGGACTAGCAAAGAGACCCAGTACTTC
CDR3: CASRGTSKETQYF
size: many
D: TRBD2
V: TRBV3-1
J: TRBJ2-5

DNA: TGTGCCAGCAGCTATTCCCGACAGGGAACAAACACCATATATTTT
CDR3: CASSYSRQGTNTIYF
size: many
D: TRBD1
V: TRBV11-2
J: TRBJ1-3

DNA: TGTGCCAGCAGCAGCAGCGGGGGGGCCGTAGAGACCCAGTACTTC
CDR3: CASSSSGGAVETQYF
size: many
D: TRBD2
V: TRBV3-1
J: TRBJ2-5

DNA: TGTGCCACCAGTGATTTGCCCAGCGGGGAGCCCCAGCATTTT
CDR3: CATSDLPSGEPQHF
size: many
D: .
V: TRBV24-1
J: TRBJ1-5

DNA: TGCGCCAGCAGACCCGAGGGTGGAGGAAACACCATATATTTT
CDR3: CASRPEGGGNTIYF
size: many
D: .
V: TRBV5-1
J: TRBJ1-3

DNA: TGTGCCAGCAGTCTTGACAGGGGCAAGAGCGAGCAGTACTTC
CDR3: CASSLDRGKSEQYF
size: many
D: TRBD1
V: TRBV27
J: TRBJ2-7

DNA: TGTGCCAGCAACAGGGACCACCGCTCTGGGGCCAACGTCCTGACTTTC
CDR3: CASNRDHRSGANVLTF
size: many
D: .
V: TRBV2
J: TRBJ2-6

DNA: TGTGCCTCCTGCCAAGCTCATGCGACCATTCTTAGGCGAAATGAGCAGTTCTTC
CDR3: CASCQAHATILRRNEQFF
size: .
D: .
V: TRBV3-1
J: TRBJ2-1

DNA: TGTGCCAGCAGTTTGCATGGGACAGTCGGCTACACCTTC
CDR3: CASSLHGTVGYTF
size: many
D: TRBD1
V: TRBV12-3/TRBV12-4
J: TRBJ1-2

DNA: TGTGCCAGCAGCAAATGGGACAGTCCGGACTATGGCTACACCTTC
CDR3: CASSKWDSPDYGYTF
size: many
D: TRBD1
V: TRBV3-1
J: TRBJ1-2

DNA: TGTGCCAGCAGTCCCGCCGGGCGGGGGGAGGGTCAGCCCCAGCATTTT
CDR3: CASSPAGRGEGQPQHF
size: many
D: .
V: TRBV12-3/TRBV12-4
J: TRBJ1-5

DNA: TGCGCCAGCAGCCCGGGACTAGCGGGCTTAGGGGATACGCAGTATTTT
CDR3: CASSPGLAGLGDTQYF
size: .
D: TRBD2
V: TRBV4-1
J: TRBJ2-3

DNA: TGCGCCAGCAGCCAAACAGGGTCGACCACCGGGGAGCTGTTTTTT
CDR3: CASSQTGSTTGELFF
size: many
D: .
V: TRBV5-1
J: TRBJ2-2

DNA: TGTGCCAGCTCTGGGGACTTCACAACTAATGAAAAACTGTTTTTT
CDR3: CASSGDFTTNEKLFF
size: few
D: .
V: TRBV18
J: TRBJ1-4

DNA: TGTGCCAGCAGCTTAGTGACGGGGAACACTGAAGCTTTCTTT
CDR3: CASSLVTGNTEAFF
size: .
D: .
V: TRBV7-2
J: TRBJ1-1

DNA: TGTGCCATCAGTGAGGCAGGGTCGGGTCAGCCCCAGCATTTT
CDR3: CAISEAGSGQPQHF
size: many
D: .
V: TRBV10-3
J: TRBJ1-5

DNA: TGCAGCGTAGTGGGGGGGAGCACAGATACGCAGTATTTT
CDR3: CSVVGGSTDTQYF
size: few
D: TRBD2
V: TRBV29-1
J: TRBJ2-3

DNA: TGTGCCAGCAGCTTTAGGGGCCCCTCTGGAAACACCATATATTTT
CDR3: CASSFRGPSGNTIYF
size: many
D: .
V: TRBV11-2
J: TRBJ1-3

DNA: TGTGCCAGCAGCCGATGGGCGGTTTTAGGTTGGACCGGGGAGCTGTTTTTT
CDR3: CASSRWAVLGWTGELFF
size: .
D: .
V: TRBV5-6
J: TRBJ2-2

DNA: TGTGCCAGCAGTGTACAAGGGGCCCAAGATACGCAGTATTTT
CDR3: CASSVQGAQDTQYF
size: many
D: .
V: TRBV2
J: TRBJ2-3

DNA: TGCAGTGCTAGAGATAGCCAGGGCACAGATACGCAGTATTTT
CDR3: CSARDSQGTDTQYF
size: .
D: .
V: TRBV20-1
J: TRBJ2-3

DNA: TGTGCCAGCAGTTTAGGGGACCGAGGACAGACTGAAGCTTTCTTT
CDR3: CASSLGDRGQTEAFF
size: many
D: .
V: TRBV28
J: TRBJ1-1

DNA: TGTGCCAGCAGATTCAGGACAGGGCCGGGAAATCAGCCCCAGCATTTT
CDR3: CASRFRTGPGNQPQHF
size: .
D: TRBD1
V: TRBV12-3/TRBV12-4
J: TRBJ1-5

DNA: TGTGCCAGCAGCTCCCGATTCGGCAGAAATTACAATGAGCAGTTCTTC
CDR3: CASSSRFGRNYNEQFF
size: many
D: .
V: TRBV7-2
J: TRBJ2-1

DNA: TGTGCCAGCAGGTCTGGACAGGGGAGTCAGCCCCAGCATTTT
CDR3: CASRSGQGSQPQHF
size: few
D: TRBD1
V: TRBV6-6
J: TRBJ1-5

DNA: TGCGCCAGCAGCTTAGTTACGTCGGGGACCGGGGAGCTGTTTTTT
CDR3: CASSLVTSGTGELFF
size: many
D: .
V: TRBV5-1
J: TRBJ2-2